Following are 3 T cell receptor beta chains from one sample sequenced in a study of T cells after yellow fever vaccination. TCRdb ran MiXCR on the 5' RACE reads and lists one entry per CDR3 protein. The sample holds some 120,000 distinct CDR3 sequences, 8% to 9.5% seen once. Sample: CD8+ T cells sorted from PBMCs, taken 45 days after the yellow fever booster vaccination. The receptors were sampled from a man aged 25 to 45 who received the YFV17D yellow fever vaccine.

At least ten counts were recorded for this clonotype. V usage is TRBV28 and J usage is TRBJ2-1; 13 positions agree with TRBD2. With 5 bases clipped from V and 9 bases from J, the junction kept 7 bases outside the gene matches. This CDR3 spans 15 amino acids. Looked up from germline, CDR1 is MDHEN and CDR2 is SYDVKM. The DNA of the CDR3 is TGTGCCAGCAGTCAGGGACTAGCGGGACGGAGTGAGCAGTTCTTC. Encoded protein: CASSQGLAGRSEQFF.

This clonotype occurred many times. The chain employs TRBV29-1 and TRBJ1-1; weak D call: TRBD1 (6 bases). Germline CDR1 reads SQVTM; CDR2 reads ANQGSEA. V was clipped by 7 bases and J by 3 bases, with 12 bases between them. The CDR3 covers 12 residues. Here the CDR3 reads CSDTTGYTEAFF. DNA of the CDR3: TGCAGCGACACGACAGGATACACTGAAGCTTTCTTT.

This clonotype has ten or more counts. This chain links TRBV12-3 or TRBV12-4 with TRBJ1-6, with D hard to call. Trimming removed 7 bases at V and 7 bases at J, with 17 bases between. CDR3 length equals 15 residues. This chain's CDR3 is CASTIGSPKNSPLHF. For the CDR3, the DNA is TGTGCCAGCACTATAGGGTCCCCCAAGAATTCACCCCTCCACTTT.